These 32 T cell receptor beta chains were all obtained from the same sample, sequenced in a study of T cell responses to AZD1222 COVID-19 vaccine (dated by TCRdb to 2020 to 2023). The method behind the library was the immunoSEQ multiplex PCR assay. The table comes from immuneACCESS by way of TCRdb, which keeps in-frame sequences with V and J called. Part of the clones is missing from these tables; in studies checked, under half for an unresolved V gene and the rest for unknown reasons. The sample records tens of thousands of clones, roughly 88% of which are singletons. About 12% of the sample is in the top ten clones. The sample's time point label is to be understood as: about 28 days (+/-7) after the second vaccine dose. Sequenced material: peripheral blood, taken 28 days after the second AZD1222 dose. All receptors derive from an adult who received the AZD1222 COVID-19 vaccine.

The chain has TRBV4-2 and TRBJ1-5; TRBD1 agrees at 11 bases. Germline CDR1 LGHNA, CDR2 YNFKEQ. V gave up 3 bases and J gave up 8 bases; unmatched junction bases: 6. CDR3 length: 15 amino acids. The CDR3: CASSHPDRGREPQHF. CDR3 DNA: TGTGCCAGCAGCCACCCGGACAGGGGGCGTGAGCCCCAGCATTTT.

The chain recombines TRBV3-1 (or the pseudogene TRBV3-2) with TRBJ1-2; 7 nucleotides line up with TRBD1. Germline V CDR1 and CDR2: LGHDT, YNNKEL (reference sequence). The CDR3 is 14 amino acids. V dropped 1 base and J dropped 7; count of bases not matched to a gene: 6. The CDR3 region has the DNA TGTGCCAGCAGCCAAGCGCAGGGGGTTTCTGGCTACACCTTC. The encoded protein is CASSQAQGVSGYTF.

This clone was seen a single time. V and J are TRBV6-1 and TRBJ1-6, with D uncertain. V was cut by 2 bases and J by 10 bases, with 15 bases left in between. Germline CDR1 is MNHNS and CDR2 is SASEGT. This CDR3 has 15 residues. CDR3 region: CASSEFLETTSPLHF. CDR3 coding DNA: TGTGCCAGCAGTGAATTTCTCGAGACGACCTCACCCCTCCACTTT.

This chain joins TRBV5-1 and TRBJ2-1, with D uncertain. Germline V gene sequence: CDR1 SGHRS, CDR2 YFSETQ. V was cut by 0 bases and J by 1 base, with 11 bases left in between. The CDR3 loop spans 16 amino acids. CDR3 in amino acids: CASSLAGYQSYNEQFF. The CDR3 DNA reads as TGCGCCAGCAGCTTGGCAGGATATCAATCCTACAATGAGCAGTTCTTC.

The V call is TRBV6-5, the J call TRBJ1-6; unclear D gene. Germline V gene data show CDR1 as MNHEY and CDR2 as SVGAGI. Trimming left V 9 bases short and J 8 bases short, with 17 bases between. The CDR3 has 14 amino acids. CDR3 DNA sequence: TGTGCCAGTTATGATGTCGGGCAATATTCACCCCTCCACTTT. Protein product: CASYDVGQYSPLHF.

The genes are TRBV5-1 and TRBJ1-1; D is perhaps TRBD1 (6 bases). The CDR3 length is 13 residues. V gave up 2 bases and J gave up 8 bases, with 13 bases separating them. Germline CDR1 is SGHRS and CDR2 is YFSETQ. The CDR3 region has the DNA TGCGCCAGCAGCTTAGCCGGGACACAAGAAGCTTTCTTT. Its protein is CASSLAGTQEAFF.

V usage is TRBV19 and J usage is TRBJ2-3; D call uncertain. V lost 5 bases and J 3 bases, leaving 6 bases between the germline ends. CDR3 size: 12 residues. Per the germline V gene, CDR1 is LNHDA and CDR2 is SQIVND (reference sequence). The CDR3 reads CASSPPTDTQYF. The CDR3 DNA sequence: TGTGCCAGTAGTCCTCCGACAGATACGCAGTATTTT.

The chain links TRBV19 to TRBJ1-6; D ambiguous. V shed 4 bases and J shed 9 bases, with 13 bases lying between them. This CDR3 spans 14 amino acids. Germline-derived CDR1 and CDR2 are LNHDA and SQIVND (reference sequence). DNA of the CDR3: TGTGCCAGTAGTAAGGCCGTCACGGGTTCACCCCTCCACTTT. This encodes CASSKAVTGSPLHF.

This clone was seen a single time. This chain links TRBV5-8 with TRBJ2-3; tentative D call: TRBD2 (6 bases). Germline-derived CDR1 and CDR2 are SGHTS and YDEGEE. V was cut by 3 bases and J by 10 bases, with 18 bases left in between. The CDR3 is 14 amino acids. The CDR3 spells CASSSPGTETAQYF. CDR3 sequence (DNA): TGTGCCAGCAGCTCCCCCGGGACTGAGACGGCGCAGTATTTT.

This clone appeared once. The CDR3 sequence is CASSQAWTGGGNTIYF. The CDR3 nucleotides read TGCGCCAGCAGCCAGGCCTGGACAGGCGGTGGAAACACCATATATTTT. The V and J genes are TRBV4-1 and TRBJ1-3; 7 nucleotides align to TRBD1. The junction had 8 bases not matched to a gene; V was cut back by 3 bases and J by 3 bases. The CDR3 covers 16 residues. In germline, CDR1 is MGHRA, CDR2 YSYEKL.

This clone was picked up one time. V and J are TRBV9 and TRBJ2-5; 8 bases are a match to TRBD1. The CDR3 covers 14 residues. V gave up 5 bases and J gave up 4 bases; unmatched junction bases: 7. Germline loops: CDR1 SGDLS, CDR2 YYNGEE. The CDR3 DNA is TGTGCCAGCAGGGGTACAGGGGGTCGAGAGACCCAGTACTTC. Its protein is CASRGTGGRETQYF.

The J gene is TRBJ2-2, the V gene TRBV5-1, with D perhaps assigned TRBD1 or TRBD2 (5 bases each). This CDR3 spans 15 amino acids. Germline values: CDR1 SGHRS, CDR2 YFSETQ. V lost 4 bases to trimming and J lost 0 bases, with 10 bases between them. The CDR3 is CASSVVGANTGELFF. The CDR3 coding sequence is TGCGCCAGCAGCGTTGTGGGGGCGAACACCGGGGAGCTGTTTTTT.

The chain carries TRBV6-2 or TRBV6-3 and TRBJ1-2; TRBD1 matches at 8 bases. CDR1 is MNHEY and CDR2 is SVGEGT in the germline V gene. This CDR3 has 14 amino acids. V shed 2 bases and J 3 bases; nucleotides not matched to a gene: 2. The CDR3 DNA follows: TGTGCCAGCAGTTACCGGGACAGGTACTATGGCTACACCTTC. Its translation is CASSYRDRYYGYTF.

The V call is TRBV25-1, the J call TRBJ1-6; possible D gene TRBD1, 6 bases. This CDR3 has 16 residues. Deletions cut 1 base from V and 7 bases from J, with 14 bases between. Germline loops: CDR1 MGHDK, CDR2 SYGVNS. The CDR3 region is CASSELGGENNSPLHF. The CDR3 nucleotides are TGTGCCAGCAGTGAATTAGGGGGGGAAAACAATTCACCCCTCCACTTT.

CDR3 coding DNA: TGTGCCAGCAGTTTCGACAGGGGAACAGATACGCAGTATTTT. It codes for CASSFDRGTDTQYF. V usage is TRBV27 and J usage is TRBJ2-3, with 8 bases that match TRBD1. The CDR3 length is 14 residues. CDR1 and CDR2 from the germline V gene are MNHEY and SMNVEV (reference sequence). The V segment lost 3 bases and the J segment 3 bases; nucleotides outside the gene matches: 2.

The chain combines TRBV24-1 with TRBJ1-5, with D possibly matching TRBD1 (5 bases). CDR1 is KGHDR and CDR2 is SFDVKD in the germline V gene. V was trimmed by 4 bases and J by 0 bases, leaving 12 bases between them. This CDR3 is built from 16 residues. The CDR3 DNA reads as TGTGCCACCAGTGAATCCGACAGCCCTAGCAATCAGCCCCAGCATTTT. Protein product: CATSESDSPSNQPQHF.

This chain uses TRBV7-8 with TRBJ1-5; TRBD1 matches 9 bases. Trimming at V came to 5 bases and at J to 4 bases, leaving 12 bases not matched to a gene. CDR1 is SGHVS, CDR2 FQNEAQ, per germline. This CDR3 comprises 17 residues. CDR3 bases: TGTGCCAGCAGCACCGGGACAGGGAACCACGGTAATCAGCCCCAGCATTTT. This translates into CASSTGTGNHGNQPQHF.

The chain employs TRBV6-4 and TRBJ2-1; 9 nucleotides line up with TRBD2. The CDR3 totals 15 residues. The junction had 4 bases not matched to a gene; V was cut back by 5 bases and J by 2 bases. Per the germline V gene, CDR1 is MRHNA and CDR2 is SNTAGT. The CDR3 loop is CASSQLAGTYNEQFF. The DNA for the CDR3 is TGTGCCAGCAGTCAACTAGCGGGTACCTACAATGAGCAGTTCTTC.

The chain has TRBV18 and TRBJ1-6, with 10 bases that match TRBD1. Germline V gene data show CDR1 as KGHSH and CDR2 as LQKENI. CDR3 size: 15 residues. Trimming cost V 3 bases and J 9 bases; bases outside gene matches: 5. CDR3 amino acids: CASSPLGDRGSPLHF. DNA for the CDR3: TGTGCCAGCTCACCGTTGGGGGACAGGGGTTCACCCCTCCACTTT.

This clone was found once. The chain has TRBV6-5 and TRBJ1-2, with TRBD1 matching 7 bases. This CDR3 comprises 15 residues. V gave up 7 bases and J gave up 3 bases; unmatched junction bases: 11. Germline V gene lookup returns CDR1 MNHEY and CDR2 SVGAGI. CDR3 nucleotides: TGTGCCAGCAACCCGGAGACAGGGCTATACTATGGCTACACCTTC. As protein: CASNPETGLYYGYTF.

The chain employs TRBV6-5 and TRBJ2-3; no clear D. With 6 bases removed from V and 1 base from J, the gap between germline ends came to 8 bases. The germline CDR1 and CDR2 sequences are MNHEY and SVGAGI. The CDR3 has 13 residues. CDR3 protein: CASRPPGTDTQYF. CDR3 DNA: TGTGCCAGCAGGCCACCGGGCACAGATACGCAGTATTTT.

The V gene is TRBV9, the J gene TRBJ1-6; 7 nucleotides align to TRBD1. This CDR3 region has 17 residues. Germline CDR1 is SGDLS and CDR2 is YYNGEE. V dropped 4 bases and J dropped 0; count of bases not matched to a gene: 7. The CDR3 is CASSRDSSSSYNSPLHF. The CDR3 nucleotides read TGTGCCAGCAGCAGGGACAGCTCGAGCTCCTATAATTCACCCCTCCACTTT. Full variable domain (remainder filled in from reference TRBV9 and TRBJ1-6): DSGVTQTPKHLITATGQRVTLRCSPRSGDLSVYWYQQSLDQGLQFLIQYYNGEERAKGNILERFSAQQFPDLHSELNLSSLELGDSALYFCASSRDSSSSYNSPLHFGNGTRLTVT.

The rearrangement uses TRBV29-1 and TRBJ1-5; maybe TRBD1 (6 bases). V was shortened by 6 bases and J by 6 bases, with 18 bases between the two germline ends. CDR1 and CDR2 (germline): SQVTM, ANQGSEA. The CDR3 length is 14 residues. CDR3 nucleotide sequence: TGCAGCGTCGTTCTTATGGGGGCAGGTCAGCCCCAGCATTTT. Translating it yields CSVVLMGAGQPQHF.

The rearrangement uses TRBV28 and TRBJ1-1; possibly TRBD1 for D (5 bases). The V gene's germline CDR1 is MDHEN and CDR2 SYDVKM. V was cut by 1 base and J by 0 bases, with 18 bases left in between. The CDR3 is 18 residues long. This chain's CDR3 is CASSLSLAGTVLNTEAFF. CDR3 coding DNA: TGTGCCAGCAGTTTATCCTTAGCCGGGACGGTGCTGAACACTGAAGCTTTCTTT.

The CDR3 here is CSVEEGPGETQYF. The CDR3 DNA reads TGCAGCGTTGAAGAAGGGCCGGGGGAGACCCAGTACTTC. The J gene is TRBJ2-5, the V gene TRBV29-1, with D possibly being TRBD2 (5 bases). CDR3 length equals 13 residues. The germline V gene has CDR1 SQVTM and CDR2 ANQGSEA. V dropped 0 bases and J dropped 5 bases, with 10 bases sitting between them. The full variable domain, with the rest looked up from reference TRBV29-1 and TRBJ2-5, is SAVISQKPSRDICQRGTSLTIQCQVDSQVTMMFWYRQQPGQSLTLIATANQGSEATYESGFVIDKFPISRPNLTFSTLTVSNMSPEDSSIYLCSVEEGPGETQYFGPGTRLLVL.

This chain connects TRBV7-2 to TRBJ1-4, with D possibly being TRBD1 (5 bases). Germline lookup yields CDR1 SGHTA and CDR2 FQGNSA. The CDR3 sequence is 16 residues long. V gave up 5 bases and J gave up 5 bases, with 18 bases separating them. CDR3 bases: TGTGCCAGCAGCACGGGGGTGTGGGACGGCAATGAAAAACTGTTTTTT. It translates to CASSTGVWDGNEKLFF.

The chain couples TRBV27 to TRBJ2-3; no clear D gene. Deletions cut 7 bases from V and 1 base from J, with 12 bases between. This CDR3 is built from 14 residues. The germline CDR1 and CDR2 sequences are MNHEY and SMNVEV (reference sequence). The CDR3 nucleotides read TGTGCCAGCATTGCCATCGGAGGCACAGATACGCAGTATTTT. Its translation: CASIAIGGTDTQYF.

This clone was seen a few times. The chain employs TRBV6-5 and TRBJ1-5; tentative D call: TRBD1 (5 bases). V was cut by 10 bases and J by 3 bases, with 16 bases left in between. The CDR3 totals 14 residues. Germline loops: CDR1 MNHEY, CDR2 SVGAGI. The CDR3 region has the DNA TGTGCCATAATGGGGCGACAGACCAATCAGCCCCAGCATTTT. It specifies CAIMGRQTNQPQHF.

Written as DNA, the CDR3 is TGTGCCAGCAGGGACAGGGGGATCGGGAATGAAAAACTGTTTTTT. Translated, it gives CASRDRGIGNEKLFF. This chain connects TRBV6-5 to TRBJ1-4; 10 bases are a match to TRBD1. J gave up 5 bases and V 6 bases, and 6 bases lay outside the gene matches. CDR3 length equals 15 residues. The germline V gene encodes CDR1 MNHEY and CDR2 SVGAGI.

The chain recombines TRBV24-1 with TRBJ2-1; no firm D call. Deletions cut 7 bases from V and 3 bases from J, with 3 bases between. The CDR3 consists of 11 residues. Germline values: CDR1 KGHDR, CDR2 SFDVKD. The CDR3 is CATSSYNEQFF. The CDR3 coding sequence is TGTGCCACCAGCAGCTACAATGAGCAGTTCTTC.

The chain combines TRBV4-1 with TRBJ1-5; tentatively, D is TRBD1 (6 bases). Trimming took 3 bases from V and 3 from J, leaving 21 bases between them. CDR1 is MGHRA and CDR2 is YSYEKL in the germline V gene. The CDR3 consists of 18 residues. This CDR3 is CASSHWPPRQGINQPQHF. In DNA, the CDR3 is TGCGCCAGCAGCCATTGGCCCCCTAGGCAGGGGATCAATCAGCCCCAGCATTTT.

The chain carries TRBV19 and TRBJ1-1; no clear D gene. The CDR3 runs to 11 residues. V lost 3 bases and J 6 bases, leaving 5 bases between the germline ends. Germline lookup yields CDR1 LNHDA and CDR2 SQIVND (reference sequence). The CDR3 DNA reads as TGTGCCAGTAGTATTCTCTCTGAAGCTTTCTTT. It specifies CASSILSEAFF.